The subject of this entry is one T cell receptor beta chain. The antigen is undetermined. A TCRbeta library incorporating unique molecular identifiers was prepared. TCRdb reprocessed the PCR reads via MiXCR and lists one record per CDR3 protein. The table records tens of thousands of distinct CDR3 sequences, roughly 46% of them present only once. This specimen comes from a study of T-cell reconstitution after alpha-beta-depleted transplantation in children. Germline V gene lookup returns CDR1 SGHAT and CDR2 FQNNGV. V was pared by 5 bases and J by 2 bases, with 5 bases of the junction left unmatched. The CDR3 covers 15 residues. Points from the study as a whole: Counts and diversity of T cells one year after transplant came mostly from newly produced T cells.

The specimen was PBMCs, mostly from graft donor cells, collected 360 days after TCRalphabeta/CD19-depleted stem cell transplant. This rearrangement joins TRBV11-2 to TRBJ2-1; TRBD2 aligns across 8 bases. The origin of this receptor is a male patient between 10 and 17 years old who had a stem cell transplant for acute lymphoblastic leukemia, so the T cells may come from the graft donor. CDR3 in DNA: TGTGCCAGCAGCCTACAGGGACTAGCCTACAATGAGCAGTTCTTC. Translated, it gives CASSLQGLAYNEQFF.